This entry lists 12 T cell receptor beta chains sequenced from one sample in a study of cytomegalovirus exposure and HLA in healthy donors. Only in-frame clones appear in the TCRdb table, and some are missing; sequencing was by immunoSEQ multiplex PCR. The table records around 190,000 clones, around 80% of them present only once. The specimen was PBMCs. The receptors stem from a woman aged 30 to 39 in good health and CMV-seronegative.

This clone was observed a single time. The chain has TRBV30 and TRBJ2-1; 7 bases agree with TRBD1. With 0 bases clipped from V and 3 bases from J, the junction kept 5 bases outside the gene matches. This CDR3 contains 15 residues. Looked up from germline, CDR1 is GTSNPN and CDR2 is SVGIG (reference sequence). Here the CDR3 DNA reads TGTGCCTGGAGTGTGGGGCAGGGGGTCTACAATGAGCAGTTCTTC. It yields the protein CAWSVGQGVYNEQFF.

In its sample, this clone was seen a few times. The chain is built from TRBV5-6 and TRBJ1-1; D possibly corresponds to TRBD1 (5 bases). The CDR3 has 15 residues. Germline CDR1 SGHDT, CDR2 YYEEEE. V was clipped by 0 bases and J by 3 bases, with 12 bases between them. CDR3 in DNA: TGTGCCAGCAGCTTGGTTAGGGCCAGGGACACTGAAGCTTTCTTT. This sequence encodes CASSLVRARDTEAFF.

The rearrangement uses TRBV6-5 and TRBJ1-6; D not resolved. Germline CDR1 reads MNHEY; CDR2 reads SVGAGI. Trimming took 5 bases from V and 18 from J, leaving 14 bases between them. This CDR3 contains 11 residues. The CDR3 loop is CASSEQGAHHF. The CDR3 DNA is TGTGCCAGCAGTGAACAAGGAGCGCACCACTTT.

The chain recombines TRBV28 with TRBJ2-7; 11 bases line up with TRBD2. Germline V gene data show CDR1 as MDHEN and CDR2 as SYDVKM. The J segment lost 2 bases and the V segment lost 7 bases, leaving 7 bases of the junction unmatched. The CDR3 length is 15 residues. DNA for the CDR3: TGTGCCAGCACCTCCGGGACTAGCGGCACCTACGAGCAGTACTTC. This encodes CASTSGTSGTYEQYF.

This chain joins TRBV6-1 and TRBJ1-5, with D possibly TRBD1 on 6 matching bases. CDR1 is MNHNS and CDR2 is SASEGT in the germline V gene. V lost 7 bases to trimming and J lost 7 bases, with 14 bases between them. The CDR3 loop spans 13 amino acids. The CDR3: CASNREAGQPQHF. The CDR3 coding sequence is TGTGCCAGCAACAGGGAAGCCGGGCAGCCCCAGCATTTT.

The J gene is TRBJ2-3, the V gene TRBV18; D is unresolved. V lost 4 bases to trimming and J lost 1 base, with 12 bases between them. The CDR3 is 15 residues long. Per germline, CDR1 KGHSH and CDR2 LQKENI. DNA of the CDR3: TGTGCCAGCTCACTACTATTGCCGGGCACAGATACGCAGTATTTT. Protein product: CASSLLLPGTDTQYF.

The rearrangement links TRBV18 to TRBJ1-1, with D possibly being TRBD1 (6 bases). CDR3 size: 14 residues. Germline CDR1 KGHSH, CDR2 LQKENI. Trimming cost V 0 bases and J 1 base, with 6 bases left between them. In DNA form, the CDR3 reads TGTGCCAGCTCACCACCGGGGGCGAACACTGAAGCTTTCTTT. Translation gives CASSPPGANTEAFF.

In this sample, this clone turned up a few times. V is TRBV5-6 and J is TRBJ1-5, with D tentatively TRBD1 (5 bases). V shed 4 bases and J shed 3 bases, with 8 bases lying between them. CDR3 length: 13 residues. From germline, CDR1 is SGHDT and CDR2 YYEEEE. CDR3 sequence reads: CASSADTNQPQHF. CDR3 sequence (DNA): TGTGCCAGCAGCGCGGACACCAATCAGCCCCAGCATTTT.

This clone appeared a single time. This chain links TRBV5-1 with TRBJ2-7, with no clear D. Looked up from germline, CDR1 is SGHRS and CDR2 is YFSETQ. The CDR3 consists of 12 residues. V was pared by 3 bases and J by 4 bases, with 8 bases between. The CDR3 sequence: CASSSTQYEQYF. The CDR3 region has the DNA TGCGCCAGCAGCTCAACCCAGTACGAGCAGTACTTC.

The chain joins TRBV19 to TRBJ2-7; 8 bases fit TRBD2. V trimming: 5 bases; J trimming: 1 base; junction bases outside the gene matches: 16. The CDR3 is 18 residues long. Germline CDR1 and CDR2: LNHDA and SQIVND (reference sequence). The CDR3 loop reads CASSQGAAGTSRSYEQYF. The CDR3 bases are TGTGCCAGTAGTCAAGGAGCAGCCGGGACTAGTCGATCCTACGAGCAGTACTTC.

This clone occurred once. One end of the junction fails to match germline, which may point to a read error. The chain recombines TRBV6-1 with TRBJ1-4; D call uncertain. CDR1 and CDR2 (germline): MNHNS, SASEGT. This CDR3 is built from 11 residues. The CDR3 spells CLSRSDEKLFF. In DNA, the CDR3 is TGCCTCTCGCGGTCTGATGAAAAACTGTTTTTT.

J is TRBJ2-3 and V is TRBV7-8, with 8 bases fitting TRBD2. In germline, CDR1 is SGHVS, CDR2 FQNEAQ. This CDR3 region has 16 residues. After removal of 6 bases from V and 2 bases from J, the junction contained 10 bases not matched to a gene. This chain's CDR3 is CASRTLAGPSTDTQYF. CDR3 in DNA: TGTGCCAGCAGAACTCTAGCGGGCCCCTCCACAGATACGCAGTATTTT.